The 4 T cell receptor beta chains below all came from one sample that was sequenced in a study of T cells of healthy individuals. Each CDR3 protein is one row after TCRdb ran MiXCR on the 5' RACE reads. The sample yields 38,000 or so distinct CDR3 sequences, about 4.5% seen once. The receptors come from a human donor in good health.

Ten or more counts support this clonotype. This sequence joins TRBV4-1 and TRBJ1-4; no firm D call. This CDR3 is built from 16 residues. Germline CDR1 reads MGHRA; CDR2 reads YSYEKL. V was cut by 1 base and J by 4 bases, with 13 bases left in between. The CDR3 coding sequence is TGCGCCAGCAGCCAAGGTAGACGGAGATTTAATGAAAAACTGTTTTTT. This gives the protein CASSQGRRRFNEKLFF.

This clonotype has ten or more counts. The V call is TRBV11-3, the J call TRBJ1-1; 8 bases map to TRBD1. V shed 4 bases, J shed 11 bases, and the junction held 6 bases outside the gene matches. The germline CDR1 and CDR2 sequences are SGHNT and YENEEA. CDR3 size: 12 residues. CDR3 residues: CASSSRTGLAFF. The DNA of the CDR3 is TGTGCCAGCAGCTCTCGGACAGGGTTGGCTTTCTTT.

This clonotype was found a few times. The genes are TRBV7-3 and TRBJ2-1; 7 nucleotides agree with TRBD2. The germline CDR1 and CDR2 sequences are SGHTA and FQGTGA. The CDR3 is made up of 13 amino acids. The V segment lost 6 bases and the J segment 9 bases; nucleotides outside the gene matches: 8. The CDR3 sequence is CASSTERGGEQFF. The CDR3 DNA is TGTGCCAGCAGTACTGAGCGGGGCGGTGAGCAGTTCTTC.

V is TRBV30 and J is TRBJ2-1; D gene uncertain. Trimming stripped 3 bases from V and 0 bases from J, with 9 bases between. There are 14 residues in the CDR3. Germline V gene sequence: CDR1 GTSNPN, CDR2 SVGIG (reference sequence). Here the CDR3 DNA reads TGTGCCTGGAGCAAGGGAAGCTCCTACAATGAGCAGTTCTTC. Its protein is CAWSKGSSYNEQFF.